A single sample gave rise to the 18 T cell receptor beta chains below, sequenced in a study of T-cell reconstitution after alpha-beta-depleted transplantation in children. A library of TCRbeta sequences, prepared with unique molecular identifiers, was generated. TCRdb analysed the PCR reads with MiXCR anew, one entry per CDR3 protein. The sample gives approximately 390,000 distinct CDR3 sequences, around 9.9% of which show up once; about 5% is in the top ten. Sample: PBMCs from the stem cell graft donor, taken from the stem cell graft. The origin of the receptors is a human donor who donated a stem cell graft to a child with acute myeloid leukemia.

This sequence joins TRBV15 and TRBJ2-1; 13 nucleotides line up with TRBD2. The CDR3 has 19 residues. V shed 1 base and J 0 bases; nucleotides not matched to a gene: 6. Germline CDR1 reads LNHNV; CDR2 reads YYDKDF (reference sequence). CDR3 sequence (DNA): TGTGCCACCAGCAGAGCTCCGGGACTAGCGGGACCCTCCTACAATGAGCAGTTCTTC. Amino acid sequence: CATSRAPGLAGPSYNEQFF.

V is TRBV12-5 and J is TRBJ2-5; D may be TRBD2 (5 bases). The CDR3 is 12 amino acids. The ends were cut back, 4 bases at V and 3 bases at J, with 6 bases in the middle. Germline V gene lookup returns CDR1 LGHNT and CDR2 FRNRAP. The CDR3, as DNA: TGTGCTAGTGGTTCGAGGGAAGAGACCCAGTACTTC. Protein product: CASGSREETQYF. Full variable domain (outside the CDR3, taken from reference TRBV12-5 and TRBJ2-5): DARVTQTPRHKVTEMGQEVTMRCQPILGHNTVFWYRQTMMQGLELLAYFRNRAPLDDSGMPKDRFSAEMPDATLATLKIQPSEPRDSAVYFCASGSREETQYFGPGTRLLVL.

V and J are TRBV7-2 and TRBJ2-3; TRBD1 aligns across 7 bases. With 4 bases clipped from V and 1 base from J, the junction kept 2 bases outside the gene matches. This CDR3 is 14 amino acids long. In germline, CDR1 is SGHTA, CDR2 FQGNSA. The CDR3 DNA is TGTGCCAGCAGCTGGGACAGACGCACAGATACGCAGTATTTT. Amino acids: CASSWDRRTDTQYF. Looking up the rest from reference TRBV7-2 and TRBJ2-3 gives the full variable domain: GAGVSQSPSNKVTEKGKDVELRCDPISGHTALYWYRQSLGQGLEFLIYFQGNSAPDKSGLPSDRFSAERTGGSVSTLTIQRTQQEDSAVYLCASSWDRRTDTQYFGPGTRLTVL.

In its sample, this clonotype was seen a few times. The chain couples TRBV20-1 to TRBJ2-1; D is undetermined. CDR1 is DFQATT, CDR2 SNEGSKA, per germline (reference sequence). The CDR3 sequence is 12 residues long. Trimming shortened V by 5 bases and J by 7 bases, and 12 bases separated the two germline ends. CDR3: CSAGRVGNEQFF. The CDR3 DNA reads TGCAGTGCTGGAAGGGTGGGGAATGAGCAGTTCTTC.

The genes are TRBV29-1 and TRBJ2-5; D gene ambiguous. The ends were cut back, 0 bases at V and 3 bases at J, with 26 bases in the middle. Germline CDR1 reads SQVTM; CDR2 reads ANQGSEA. The CDR3 contains 19 residues. CDR3 coding DNA: TGCAGCGTTGAAGATCCCTCACCGGCCGCCTACCCCTTCGAAGAGACCCAGTACTTC. Protein product: CSVEDPSPAAYPFEETQYF.

The gene calls are TRBV10-3 and TRBJ2-7, with 9 bases aligning to TRBD2. After removal of 2 bases from V and 2 bases from J, the junction contained 1 base not matched to a gene. The CDR3 covers 14 residues. Germline CDR1 and CDR2: ENHRY and SYGVKD. The CDR3 loop reads CAISEAGGTYEQYF. For the CDR3, the DNA is TGTGCCATCAGTGAGGCGGGAGGGACCTACGAGCAGTACTTC.

This clonotype was counted a few times. The chain employs TRBV20-1 and TRBJ2-3, with D perhaps matching TRBD1 (5 bases). Germline values: CDR1 DFQATT, CDR2 SNEGSKA (reference sequence). This CDR3 contains 13 residues. Trimming stripped 5 bases from V and 1 base from J, with 10 bases between. This CDR3 reads CSAAVRGTDTQYF. CDR3 in DNA: TGCAGTGCTGCCGTCAGGGGCACAGATACGCAGTATTTT.

The V call is TRBV10-3, the J call TRBJ2-2, with 9 bases that match TRBD1. The CDR3 covers 13 residues. The ends lost 11 bases at V and 6 bases at J; junction bases unmatched: 7. The V gene's germline CDR1 is ENHRY and CDR2 SYGVKD. The CDR3 sequence: CAGKTGGPGELFF. The DNA of the CDR3 is TGTGCCGGAAAGACAGGGGGTCCCGGGGAGCTGTTTTTT.

In its sample, this clonotype was seen many times. This rearrangement joins TRBV20-1 to TRBJ1-1; a weak D match, TRBD1 (6 bases). CDR3 length: 16 residues. Germline values: CDR1 DFQATT, CDR2 SNEGSKA (reference sequence). The V end was cut by 3 bases, the J end by 0 bases, with 17 bases between. This CDR3 reads CSARASTGGMNTEAFF. CDR3 bases: TGCAGTGCTAGGGCTTCGACAGGAGGGATGAACACTGAAGCTTTCTTT.

The table lists this clonotype with many counts. The chain is built from TRBV9 and TRBJ2-2; 8 bases map to TRBD2. This CDR3 region has 15 residues. V was pared by 4 bases and J by 1 base, with 3 bases of the junction left unmatched. Germline V gene data show CDR1 as SGDLS and CDR2 as YYNGEE. CDR3 sequence: CASSPGGRNTGELFF. CDR3 bases: TGTGCCAGCAGCCCGGGGGGGAGGAACACCGGGGAGCTGTTTTTT. The full variable domain, with the rest looked up from reference TRBV9 and TRBJ2-2, is DSGVTQTPKHLITATGQRVTLRCSPRSGDLSVYWYQQSLDQGLQFLIQYYNGEERAKGNILERFSAQQFPDLHSELNLSSLELGDSALYFCASSPGGRNTGELFFGEGSRLTVL.

This clonotype was counted only a few times. This chain connects TRBV11-2 to TRBJ2-5, with 7 bases that match TRBD2. V shed 7 bases and J 4 bases; nucleotides not matched to a gene: 12. CDR1 is SGHAT, CDR2 FQNNGV, per germline. This CDR3 has 15 amino acids. The CDR3 region is CASTDHREDGETQYF. The CDR3 region has the DNA TGTGCCAGCACCGACCACCGGGAGGATGGAGAGACCCAGTACTTC.

The J gene is TRBJ2-7, the V gene TRBV7-8; 9 nucleotides line up with TRBD1. This CDR3 region has 15 residues. The germline V gene encodes CDR1 SGHVS and CDR2 FQNEAQ. The J segment lost 7 bases and the V segment lost 5 bases, leaving 12 bases of the junction unmatched. The CDR3 loop is CASSLNGQGPWEQYF. The CDR3 DNA is TGTGCCAGCAGCCTGAACGGACAGGGGCCGTGGGAGCAGTACTTC.

This clonotype has just a few counts. The rearrangement uses TRBV9 and TRBJ2-5; the D is unclear. CDR3 size: 15 residues. Germline V gene lookup returns CDR1 SGDLS and CDR2 YYNGEE. The V gene lost 0 bases and the J gene lost 2 bases, with 11 bases spanning the gap. The CDR3 nucleotides read TGTGCCAGCAGCGTAGTGCTTGGGCCTCAAGAGACCCAGTACTTC. Residues: CASSVVLGPQETQYF.

The J gene is TRBJ2-1, the V gene TRBV20-1; tentative D call: TRBD2 (7 bases). The germline gives CDR1 DFQATT, CDR2 SNEGSKA (reference sequence). V was cut by 1 base and J by 2 bases, with 21 bases left in between. The CDR3 loop spans 18 amino acids. CDR3 in DNA: TGCAGTGCTAGAGGCCATACGGGGGGCCAGAGGGCCTACAATGAGCAGTTCTTC. Residues: CSARGHTGGQRAYNEQFF.

The table lists this clonotype with a few counts. The rearrangement links TRBV6-6 to TRBJ2-1; weak D call: TRBD1 (5 bases). The CDR3 sequence is 12 residues long. V was shortened by 7 bases and J by 5 bases, with 9 bases between the two germline ends. Looked up from germline, CDR1 is MNHNY and CDR2 is SVGAGI (reference sequence). The CDR3 coding sequence is TGTGCCAGCAAAAAACAGGACAATGAGCAGTTCTTC. It codes for CASKKQDNEQFF.

This clonotype came up a few times. J is TRBJ2-4 and V is TRBV20-1; possible D gene TRBD2, 6 bases. Germline CDR1 DFQATT, CDR2 SNEGSKA (reference sequence). Trimming took off 3 bases at V and 9 bases at J, with 12 bases between the two ends. The CDR3 consists of 12 residues. The CDR3 DNA follows: TGCAGTGCTAGCGGGGTGGGGGGCATTCAGTACTTC. It translates to CSASGVGGIQYF.

This clonotype was detected a few times. CDR3 sequence: CATSRERSGGLNEQFF. DNA of the CDR3: TGTGCCACCAGCAGGGAACGGAGCGGGGGACTCAATGAGCAGTTCTTC. The V and J genes are TRBV15 and TRBJ2-1; 8 positions match TRBD2. The length of the CDR3 is 16 residues. Per germline, CDR1 LNHNV and CDR2 YYDKDF (reference sequence). V was clipped by 3 bases and J by 6 bases; unmatched bases: 10.

The CDR3 DNA follows: TGTGCCAGCAGAATAGCGGGAGGAGGGGCAGATACGCAGTATTTT. Its translation: CASRIAGGGADTQYF. V gene TRBV7-9 combines with J gene TRBJ2-3; 10 bases fit TRBD2. The V gene end was trimmed by 6 bases and the J gene end by 4 bases; junction bases not matched to a gene: 7. The CDR3 has 15 residues. Germline V gene sequence: CDR1 SEHNR, CDR2 FQNEAQ (reference sequence).